The 16 T cell receptor beta chains given below trace back to one sample, sequenced in a study of graft-versus-host responses after intestinal transplantation. Repertoires were generated with immunoSEQ multiplex PCR, while TCRdb's copy carries only in-frame clones and drops some. The sample contains around 93,000 clones, over 80% of which appear only once. No cognate antigen is known for these TCRs. The specimen was unstimulated CD8+ T cells sorted from spleen or lymph node cells, collected before intestinal transplant. The receptor set was obtained from a human donor who received an intestinal transplant.

The chain recombines TRBV7-9 with TRBJ1-2; TRBD1 agrees at 8 bases. CDR1 is SEHNR and CDR2 is FQNEAQ in the germline V gene (reference sequence). The CDR3 sequence is 15 residues long. With V trimmed by 0 bases and J by 4 bases, 4 bases remained unmatched. CDR3 region: CASSLAGTGIYGYTF. The CDR3 bases are TGTGCCAGCAGCTTAGCAGGGACAGGAATCTATGGCTACACCTTC. The full variable domain, rest sourced from reference TRBV7-9 and TRBJ1-2, is DTGVSQNPRHKITKRGQNVTFRCDPISEHNRLYWYRQTLGQGPEFLTYFQNEAQLEKSRLLSDRFSAERPKGSFSTLEIQRTEQGDSAMYLCASSLAGTGIYGYTFGSGTRLTVV.

Here the CDR3 DNA reads TGTGCCAGCAGCCAAGGACTCCCGAACACTGAAGCTTTCTTT. Residues: CASSQGLPNTEAFF. The J gene is TRBJ1-1, the V gene TRBV9; D is unclear. Germline loops: CDR1 SGDLS, CDR2 YYNGEE. There are 14 residues in the CDR3. The V end lost 4 bases, the J end lost 1 base, and 11 bases lay between the germline ends.

The chain has TRBV6-4 and TRBJ2-2, with TRBD1 identical over 7 bases. CDR3 length: 12 residues. J was trimmed by 4 bases and V by 7 bases; bases with no gene match: 0. CDR1 is MRHNA, CDR2 SNTAGT, per germline. DNA of the CDR3: TGTGCCAGCAACAGGGGCACCGGGGAGCTGTTTTTT. It is translated as CASNRGTGELFF.

V and J are TRBV28 and TRBJ2-7, with a tentative D call TRBD2 (6 bases). Germline V gives CDR1 MDHEN, CDR2 SYDVKM. V lost 4 bases, J lost 0 bases, and 7 bases lay in between. There are 13 residues in the CDR3. The CDR3 DNA follows: TGTGCCAGCAGTTCCGGGAGCTCCTACGAGCAGTACTTC. Translating it yields CASSSGSSYEQYF. The full variable domain, with the rest looked up from reference TRBV28 and TRBJ2-7, is DVKVTQSSRYLVKRTGEKVFLECVQDMDHENMFWYRQDPGLGLRLIYFSYDVKMKEKGDIPEGYSVSREKKERFSLILESASTNQTSMYLCASSSGSSYEQYFGPGTRLTVT.

The chain carries TRBV6-5 and TRBJ1-5; 10 nucleotides align to TRBD1. The CDR3 runs 14 residues. The V and J ends lost 6 bases and 7 bases, in that order; junction bases with no gene match: 6. Per the germline V gene, CDR1 is MNHEY and CDR2 is SVGAGI. The CDR3 is CASRRTGGNQPQHF. In nucleotides, the CDR3 is TGTGCCAGCAGGAGGACAGGGGGAAACCAGCCCCAGCATTTT.

The chain employs TRBV19 and TRBJ2-1; 7 bases fit TRBD1. The CDR3 covers 14 residues. The V gene end was trimmed by 3 bases and the J gene end by 5 bases; junction bases not matched to a gene: 4. Germline-derived CDR1 and CDR2 are LNHDA and SQIVND (reference sequence). The CDR3 loop reads CASSMRQGHNEQFF. The CDR3 DNA reads as TGTGCCAGTAGTATGCGACAGGGTCACAATGAGCAGTTCTTC.

The chain combines TRBV13 with TRBJ1-2; no clear D gene. There are 15 residues in the CDR3. Between the trimmed V and J ends, which lost 1 base and 1 base, there was a span of 10 bases. The germline V gene has CDR1 PRHDT and CDR2 FYEKMQ (reference sequence). Here the CDR3 DNA reads TGTGCCAGCAGCTTAGAGGAGATCATTAACTATGGCTACACCTTC. It is translated as CASSLEEIINYGYTF.

The chain has TRBV9 and TRBJ2-3, with TRBD2 matching 9 bases. The ends lost 2 bases at V and 6 bases at J; junction bases unmatched: 13. This CDR3 is built from 17 residues. Germline CDR1 SGDLS, CDR2 YYNGEE. Written as DNA, the CDR3 is TGTGCCAGCAGCGTTGGGAAGCGGGGGGCTCTTGGGGATACGCAGTATTTT. Protein sequence: CASSVGKRGALGDTQYF.

The V call is TRBV6-1, the J call TRBJ2-7, with 9 nucleotides matching TRBD1. Germline CDR1 MNHNS, CDR2 SASEGT. The CDR3 contains 16 residues. V gave up 2 bases and J gave up 5 bases; unmatched junction bases: 10. The CDR3 reads CASSERTGGPLDEQYF. CDR3 coding DNA: TGTGCCAGCAGTGAAAGAACAGGGGGCCCACTGGACGAGCAGTACTTC.

This clone was observed a handful of times. The rearrangement links TRBV11-2 to TRBJ2-1; no firm D call. Germline loops: CDR1 SGHAT, CDR2 FQNNGV. Trimming took 1 base from V and 13 from J, leaving 11 bases between them. There are 12 residues in the CDR3. CDR3 sequence reads: CASSLGPWPQFF. CDR3 nucleotides: TGTGCCAGCAGCTTAGGGCCATGGCCACAGTTCTTC. The full variable domain, with the rest looked up from reference TRBV11-2 and TRBJ2-1, is EAGVAQSPRYKIIEKRQSVAFWCNPISGHATLYWYQQILGQGPKLLIQFQNNGVVDDSQLPKDRFSAERLKGVDSTLKIQPAKLEDSAVYLCASSLGPWPQFFGPGTRLTVL.

The chain couples TRBV9 to TRBJ1-2; D possibly corresponds to TRBD1 (6 bases). Germline assignment: CDR1 SGDLS and CDR2 YYNGEE. V was trimmed by 2 bases and J by 8 bases, leaving 7 bases between them. CDR3 length: 11 amino acids. CDR3 amino acids: CASSVQGGYTF. Here the CDR3 DNA reads TGTGCCAGCAGCGTCCAGGGGGGCTACACCTTC.

The gene calls are TRBV9 and TRBJ1-1; 7 nucleotides agree with TRBD1. CDR1 and CDR2 from the germline V gene are SGDLS and YYNGEE. CDR3 size: 15 residues. V shed 3 bases and J 7 bases; nucleotides not matched to a gene: 12. The CDR3 loop is CASSAEDRTLGEAFF. Written as DNA, the CDR3 is TGTGCCAGCAGCGCAGAGGACAGGACCTTGGGTGAAGCTTTCTTT. The full variable domain, completed using reference TRBV9 and TRBJ1-1, is DSGVTQTPKHLITATGQRVTLRCSPRSGDLSVYWYQQSLDQGLQFLIQYYNGEERAKGNILERFSAQQFPDLHSELNLSSLELGDSALYFCASSAEDRTLGEAFFGQGTRLTVV.

The chain recombines TRBV6-5 with TRBJ1-6; TRBD1 is a possible D gene (6 bases). V gave up 2 bases and J gave up 5 bases, with 7 bases separating them. From germline, CDR1 is MNHEY and CDR2 SVGAGI. The CDR3 totals 14 residues. CDR3 nucleotide sequence: TGTGCCAGCAGTTACGCAGGGGATAATTCACCCCTCCACTTT. This translates into CASSYAGDNSPLHF.

The chain combines TRBV19 with TRBJ1-1, with D tentatively TRBD1 (5 bases). CDR1 is LNHDA and CDR2 is SQIVND in the germline V gene (reference sequence). V lost 4 bases and J lost 3, with 18 bases in between. The CDR3 is 16 amino acids. CDR3 in DNA: TGTGCCAGTAGTAATGGAGAGGGGTTCTTGGACACTGAAGCTTTCTTT. It encodes CASSNGEGFLDTEAFF.

This sequence joins TRBV2 and TRBJ1-6; no definite D call. The CDR3 length is 14 residues. Per the germline V gene, CDR1 is SNHLY and CDR2 is FYNNEI. Between the trimmed V and J ends, which lost 8 bases and 0 bases, there was a span of 8 bases. This CDR3 is CASESRSYNSPLHF. The DNA for the CDR3 is TGTGCCAGCGAAAGCCGCTCCTATAATTCACCCCTCCACTTT.

A word on this clone: The sample has other DNA sequences that encode this CDR3 too. The V and J genes are TRBV2 and TRBJ2-7; D may be TRBD1 (6 bases). This CDR3 has 11 amino acids. Germline V CDR1 and CDR2: SNHLY, FYNNEI. Trimming stripped 9 bases from V and 1 base from J, with 7 bases between. CDR3 loop: CASDRSYEQYF. The CDR3 DNA reads TGTGCCAGTGACAGGTCCTACGAGCAGTACTTC.